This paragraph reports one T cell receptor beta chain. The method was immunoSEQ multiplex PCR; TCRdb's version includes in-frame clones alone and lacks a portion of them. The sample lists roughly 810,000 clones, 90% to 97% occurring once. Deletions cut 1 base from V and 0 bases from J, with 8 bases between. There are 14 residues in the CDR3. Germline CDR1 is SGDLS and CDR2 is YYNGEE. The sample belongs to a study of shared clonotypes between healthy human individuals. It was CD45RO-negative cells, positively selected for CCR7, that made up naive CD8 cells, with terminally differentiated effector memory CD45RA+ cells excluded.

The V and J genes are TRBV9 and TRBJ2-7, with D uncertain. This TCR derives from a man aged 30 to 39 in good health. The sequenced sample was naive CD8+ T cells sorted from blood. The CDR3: CASSVLGSSYEQYF. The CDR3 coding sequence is TGTGCCAGCAGCGTATTAGGCAGCTCCTACGAGCAGTACTTC.